Listed below are T cell receptor beta chains from one sample, sequenced in a study of blood T cell repertoires in COVID-19. Produced via immunoSEQ multiplex PCR; TCRdb's table is partial and in-frame only. Of 200,000 to 250,000 clones detected, roughly 80% appear once; the ten largest clones hold about 10%. The sample comprised peripheral blood. The origin of the receptors is an elderly woman with acute or convalescent COVID-19. CDR3s include the opening cysteine and the closing phenylalanine or tryptophan. Fields, in order: J gene, clone size, V gene, D gene, CDR3 protein, CDR3 DNA. A D gene is named only where the DNA matches it firmly. Clone sizes are given selectively: once, few, many, or a class where the clone is expanded.

j_call: TRBJ2-6
clone_size: .
v_call: TRBV10-3
d_call: TRBD1
cdr3_aa: CAISESGQGQVANVLTF
cdr3_nt: TGTGCCATCAGTGAGTCGGGACAGGGCCAAGTAGCCAACGTCCTGACTTTC

j_call: TRBJ2-2
clone_size: .
v_call: TRBV9
d_call: .
cdr3_aa: CASSVSGALPNTGELFF
cdr3_nt: TGTGCCAGCAGCGTATCTGGGGCCTTGCCGAACACCGGGGAGCTGTTTTTT

j_call: TRBJ2-7
clone_size: .
v_call: TRBV19
d_call: TRBD2
cdr3_aa: CASSIQSGGPSSLAYEQYF
cdr3_nt: TGTGCCAGTAGTATCCAGAGCGGGGGCCCCTCTTCACTAGCCTACGAGCAGTACTTC

j_call: TRBJ2-7
clone_size: .
v_call: TRBV24-1
d_call: TRBD1
cdr3_aa: CATSEGGQARTYEQYF
cdr3_nt: TGTGCCACCAGTGAAGGGGGACAGGCGCGAACCTACGAGCAGTACTTC

j_call: TRBJ2-5
clone_size: .
v_call: TRBV19
d_call: .
cdr3_aa: CASMVGVQGPETQYF
cdr3_nt: TGTGCCAGTATGGTAGGGGTTCAGGGGCCGGAGACCCAGTACTTC

j_call: TRBJ2-7
clone_size: many
v_call: TRBV30
d_call: TRBD2
cdr3_aa: CAWSGGAGSYEQYF
cdr3_nt: TGTGCCTGGAGCGGGGGGGCGGGCTCCTACGAGCAGTACTTC

j_call: TRBJ1-3
clone_size: .
v_call: TRBV10-2
d_call: TRBD1
cdr3_aa: CASSELRTGLSGNTIYF
cdr3_nt: TGCGCCAGCAGTGAGTTACGGACAGGTCTATCTGGAAACACCATATATTTT

j_call: TRBJ1-1
clone_size: .
v_call: TRBV6-5
d_call: .
cdr3_aa: CASSYGGTQNTEAFF
cdr3_nt: TGTGCCAGCAGTTACGGCGGCACCCAGAACACTGAAGCTTTCTTT

j_call: TRBJ1-4
clone_size: .
v_call: TRBV5-4
d_call: TRBD1
cdr3_aa: CASSIQGDLEKLFF
cdr3_nt: TGTGCCAGCAGTATACAGGGGGATCTCGAAAAACTGTTTTTT

j_call: TRBJ2-2
clone_size: .
v_call: TRBV7-7
d_call: TRBD2
cdr3_aa: CASTPGSGGTNTGELFF
cdr3_nt: TGTGCTAGCACCCCCGGCTCGGGGGGGACTAACACCGGGGAGCTGTTTTTT

j_call: TRBJ1-5
clone_size: .
v_call: TRBV7-6
d_call: .
cdr3_aa: CASSLAPGDQPQHF
cdr3_nt: TGTGCCAGCAGCTTAGCGCCCGGGGATCAGCCCCAGCATTTT

j_call: TRBJ1-1
clone_size: few
v_call: TRBV7-6
d_call: .
cdr3_aa: CASSPRTGGFSEAFF
cdr3_nt: TGTGCCAGCAGCCCACGAACCGGGGGGTTCTCTGAAGCTTTCTTT

j_call: TRBJ1-1
clone_size: .
v_call: TRBV4-3
d_call: .
cdr3_aa: CASSQSTGIAEAFF
cdr3_nt: TGCGCCAGCAGCCAATCCACAGGGATCGCTGAAGCTTTCTTT

j_call: TRBJ1-3
clone_size: .
v_call: TRBV7-2
d_call: .
cdr3_aa: CASSRSGTRGNTIYF
cdr3_nt: TGTGCCAGCAGCCGTTCAGGGACACGAGGAAACACCATATATTTT

j_call: TRBJ1-4
clone_size: .
v_call: TRBV18
d_call: TRBD1
cdr3_aa: CASSPGTDEKLFF
cdr3_nt: TGTGCCAGCTCACCCGGGACAGATGAAAAACTGTTTTTT

j_call: TRBJ2-7
clone_size: .
v_call: TRBV27
d_call: TRBD1
cdr3_aa: CASSLGQSLSYEQYF
cdr3_nt: TGTGCCAGCAGTTTGGGACAGAGCCTTTCCTACGAGCAGTACTTC

j_call: TRBJ2-2
clone_size: .
v_call: TRBV10-3
d_call: .
cdr3_aa: CAISTGVSTGELFF
cdr3_nt: TGTGCCATCAGCACGGGGGTGAGCACCGGGGAGCTGTTTTTT

j_call: TRBJ1-2
clone_size: .
v_call: TRBV14
d_call: .
cdr3_aa: CASSQDREVYYGYTF
cdr3_nt: TGTGCCAGCAGCCAAGACCGGGAAGTTTACTATGGCTACACCTTC

j_call: TRBJ2-5
clone_size: few
v_call: TRBV9
d_call: .
cdr3_aa: CASSVGPGETQYF
cdr3_nt: TGTGCCAGCAGCGTAGGTCCGGGGGAGACCCAGTACTTC

j_call: TRBJ2-7
clone_size: .
v_call: TRBV10-3
d_call: .
cdr3_aa: CAISAGNEQYF
cdr3_nt: TGTGCCATCAGTGCAGGAAACGAGCAGTACTTC

j_call: TRBJ2-7
clone_size: few
v_call: TRBV19
d_call: TRBD2
cdr3_aa: CASSGTSGRAPYEQYF
cdr3_nt: TGTGCCAGTAGCGGGACTAGCGGGAGGGCCCCGTACGAGCAGTACTTC

j_call: TRBJ1-2
clone_size: .
v_call: TRBV3-1/TRBV3-2
d_call: TRBD1
cdr3_aa: CASSQGGGGYGYTF
cdr3_nt: TGTGCCAGCAGCCAAGGAGGGGGCGGCTATGGCTACACCTTC

j_call: TRBJ1-1
clone_size: .
v_call: TRBV11-3
d_call: .
cdr3_aa: CASSYGGSGNTEAFF
cdr3_nt: TGTGCCAGCAGCTATGGGGGGTCAGGGAACACTGAAGCTTTCTTT

j_call: TRBJ2-7
clone_size: .
v_call: TRBV3-1/TRBV3-2
d_call: TRBD2
cdr3_aa: CASSQDSGRPNEQYF
cdr3_nt: TGTGCCAGCAGCCAAGACAGCGGGAGGCCCAACGAGCAGTACTTC

j_call: TRBJ2-5
clone_size: .
v_call: TRBV5-6
d_call: .
cdr3_aa: CASGYRTNQETQYF
cdr3_nt: TGTGCCAGCGGCTACCGGACTAACCAAGAGACCCAGTACTTC

j_call: TRBJ2-2
clone_size: .
v_call: TRBV5-1
d_call: TRBD2
cdr3_aa: CASSATSGRNTGELFF
cdr3_nt: TGCGCCAGCAGCGCGACTAGCGGGAGGAACACCGGGGAGCTGTTTTTT

j_call: TRBJ1-2
clone_size: once
v_call: TRBV18
d_call: .
cdr3_aa: CASSPGPLNYGYTF
cdr3_nt: TGTGCCAGCTCACCAGGGCCTCTAAACTATGGCTACACCTTC

j_call: TRBJ2-2
clone_size: many
v_call: TRBV12-5
d_call: .
cdr3_aa: CASGGPQGIGGELFF
cdr3_nt: TGTGCTAGTGGTGGACCTCAGGGGATCGGCGGGGAGCTGTTTTTT

j_call: TRBJ2-7
clone_size: once
v_call: TRBV27
d_call: .
cdr3_aa: CASSLVQGWVYEQYF
cdr3_nt: TGTGCCAGCAGTTTAGTCCAGGGGTGGGTCTACGAGCAGTACTTC

j_call: TRBJ1-2
clone_size: few
v_call: TRBV7-2
d_call: .
cdr3_aa: CASSSTGNYGYTF
cdr3_nt: TGTGCCAGCAGCTCCACAGGGAACTATGGCTACACCTTC

j_call: TRBJ1-2
clone_size: once
v_call: TRBV29-1
d_call: TRBD1
cdr3_aa: CSAGTGEGNGYTF
cdr3_nt: TGCAGCGCAGGGACAGGGGAAGGGAATGGCTACACCTTC

j_call: TRBJ1-2
clone_size: .
v_call: TRBV6-1
d_call: .
cdr3_aa: CASSEAGGAYGYTF
cdr3_nt: TGTGCCAGCAGTGAAGCGGGAGGGGCCTATGGCTACACCTTC

j_call: TRBJ1-2
clone_size: .
v_call: TRBV29-1
d_call: TRBD1
cdr3_aa: CSVTGQEGYTF
cdr3_nt: TGCAGCGTGACAGGGCAGGAAGGCTACACCTTC

j_call: TRBJ1-4
clone_size: few
v_call: TRBV18
d_call: .
cdr3_aa: CASSPTGTPNEKLFF
cdr3_nt: TGTGCCAGCTCACCAACGGGTACACCTAATGAAAAACTGTTTTTT

j_call: TRBJ1-4
clone_size: .
v_call: TRBV19
d_call: .
cdr3_aa: CASSKFGTEVGSEKLFF
cdr3_nt: TGTGCCAGTAGTAAGTTCGGGACTGAGGTTGGATCCGAAAAACTGTTTTTT

j_call: TRBJ2-7
clone_size: .
v_call: TRBV20-1
d_call: TRBD2
cdr3_aa: CSASRGEGHEQYF
cdr3_nt: TGCAGTGCTAGTCGGGGGGAGGGTCACGAGCAGTACTTC

j_call: TRBJ1-1
clone_size: few
v_call: TRBV30
d_call: TRBD1
cdr3_aa: CAWRGQGETEAFF
cdr3_nt: TGTGCCTGGAGGGGACAGGGGGAGACTGAAGCTTTCTTT

j_call: TRBJ1-3
clone_size: .
v_call: TRBV10-3
d_call: TRBD1
cdr3_aa: CATTNIPGTGVGNTIYF
cdr3_nt: TGTGCCACTACAAATATTCCCGGGACAGGGGTTGGAAACACCATATATTTT

j_call: TRBJ1-6
clone_size: .
v_call: TRBV19
d_call: .
cdr3_aa: CASSTTVGNSPLHF
cdr3_nt: TGTGCCAGTAGCACGACAGTGGGAAATTCACCCCTCCACTTT

j_call: TRBJ2-5
clone_size: .
v_call: TRBV9
d_call: TRBD1
cdr3_aa: CASSTGTGGGETQYF
cdr3_nt: TGTGCCAGCAGTACCGGGACAGGGGGCGGAGAGACCCAGTACTTC

j_call: TRBJ1-1
clone_size: .
v_call: TRBV6-4
d_call: .
cdr3_aa: CASSEGVNTEAFF
cdr3_nt: TGTGCCAGCAGTGAAGGGGTGAACACTGAAGCTTTCTTT

j_call: TRBJ1-1
clone_size: .
v_call: TRBV7-2
d_call: .
cdr3_aa: CASTLPGGRGRPF
cdr3_nt: TGTGCCAGCACCCTCCCGGGGGGCAGGGGTAGACCTTTT

j_call: TRBJ1-1
clone_size: .
v_call: TRBV5-6
d_call: .
cdr3_aa: CASIIGWPGGVNTEAFF
cdr3_nt: TGTGCCAGCATCATAGGGTGGCCCGGAGGGGTGAACACTGAAGCTTTCTTT

j_call: TRBJ1-2
clone_size: .
v_call: TRBV18
d_call: .
cdr3_aa: CASSPTRNYGYTF
cdr3_nt: TGTGCCAGCTCACCTACCAGAAACTATGGCTACACCTTC

j_call: TRBJ1-1
clone_size: .
v_call: TRBV7-9
d_call: TRBD1
cdr3_aa: CASSPRQGADTEAFF
cdr3_nt: TGTGCCAGCAGCCCTAGACAGGGGGCGGACACTGAAGCTTTCTTT

j_call: TRBJ1-4
clone_size: .
v_call: TRBV27
d_call: .
cdr3_aa: CASSLRGGEKLFF
cdr3_nt: TGTGCCAGCAGTTTAAGGGGGGGGGAAAAACTGTTTTTT

j_call: TRBJ1-5
clone_size: .
v_call: TRBV19
d_call: .
cdr3_aa: CASMPGRDGNQPQHF
cdr3_nt: TGTGCCAGTATGCCGGGGAGGGACGGCAATCAGCCCCAGCATTTT

j_call: TRBJ1-6
clone_size: .
v_call: TRBV5-6
d_call: .
cdr3_aa: CASSLRGADSPLHF
cdr3_nt: TGTGCCAGCAGCTTGAGGGGCGCGGATTCACCCCTCCACTTT

j_call: TRBJ1-1
clone_size: .
v_call: TRBV9
d_call: .
cdr3_aa: CASSVSDRNTEAFF
cdr3_nt: TGTGCCAGCAGCGTCTCCGACAGGAACACTGAAGCTTTCTTT

j_call: TRBJ1-1
clone_size: .
v_call: TRBV5-1
d_call: TRBD1
cdr3_aa: CASSLEATGLAEAFF
cdr3_nt: TGCGCCAGCAGCTTGGAAGCGACAGGGCTTGCTGAAGCTTTCTTT

j_call: TRBJ1-2
clone_size: .
v_call: TRBV30
d_call: .
cdr3_aa: CAWSVPFGVNYGYTF
cdr3_nt: TGTGCCTGGAGTGTACCCTTCGGGGTTAACTATGGCTACACCTTC